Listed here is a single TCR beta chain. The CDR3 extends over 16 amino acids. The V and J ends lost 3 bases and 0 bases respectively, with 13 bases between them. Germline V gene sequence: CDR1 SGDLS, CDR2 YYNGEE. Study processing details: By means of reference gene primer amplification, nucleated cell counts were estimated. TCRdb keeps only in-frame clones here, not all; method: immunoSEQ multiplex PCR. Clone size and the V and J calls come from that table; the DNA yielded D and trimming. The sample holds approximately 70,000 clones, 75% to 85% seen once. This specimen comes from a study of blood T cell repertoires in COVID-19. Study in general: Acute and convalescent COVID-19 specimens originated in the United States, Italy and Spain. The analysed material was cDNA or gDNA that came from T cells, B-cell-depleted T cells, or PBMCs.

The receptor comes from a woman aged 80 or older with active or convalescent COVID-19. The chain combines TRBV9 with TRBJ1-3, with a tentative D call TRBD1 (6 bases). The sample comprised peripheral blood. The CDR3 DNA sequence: TGTGCCAGCAGCGCGAAACAGGGTCTCTCTGGAAACACCATATATTTT. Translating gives CASSAKQGLSGNTIYF.